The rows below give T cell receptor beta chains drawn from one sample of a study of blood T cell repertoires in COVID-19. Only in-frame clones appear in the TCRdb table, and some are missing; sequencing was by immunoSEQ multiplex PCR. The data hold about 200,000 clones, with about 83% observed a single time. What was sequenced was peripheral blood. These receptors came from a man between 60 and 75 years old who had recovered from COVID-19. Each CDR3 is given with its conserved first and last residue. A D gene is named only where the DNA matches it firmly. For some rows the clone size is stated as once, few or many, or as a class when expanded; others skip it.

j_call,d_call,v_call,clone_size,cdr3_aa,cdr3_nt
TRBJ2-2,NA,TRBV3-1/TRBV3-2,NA,CASSPRSGELFF,TGTGCCAGCAGTCCGAGGAGCGGGGAGCTGTTTTTT
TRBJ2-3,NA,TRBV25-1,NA,CASTPLSGDTQYF,TGTGCCAGCACCCCCCTATCGGGAGATACGCAGTATTTT
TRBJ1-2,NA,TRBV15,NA,CASGVQGNYGYTF,TGTGCCTCCGGGGTGCAGGGGAACTATGGCTACACCTTC
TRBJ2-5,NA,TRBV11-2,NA,CASSLLGREETQYF,TGTGCCAGCAGCTTACTTGGCAGGGAAGAGACCCAGTACTTC
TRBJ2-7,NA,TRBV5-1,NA,CASSLDSPRRPEQYF,TGCGCCAGCAGCTTGGATTCTCCTCGGAGGCCGGAGCAGTACTTC
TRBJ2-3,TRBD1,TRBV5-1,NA,CASSVGQGTDTQYF,TGCGCCAGCAGCGTTGGACAGGGCACAGATACGCAGTATTTT
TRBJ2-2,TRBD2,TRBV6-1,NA,CASSSGGGGTGELFF,TGTGCCAGCAGCTCTGGCGGGGGGGGAACCGGGGAGCTGTTTTTT
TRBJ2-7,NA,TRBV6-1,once,CASSDRDTHSYEQYF,TGTGCCAGCAGTGACCGGGACACCCACTCCTACGAGCAGTACTTC
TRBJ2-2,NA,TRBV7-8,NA,CASSGRVSGELFF,TGTGCCAGCAGCGGCAGGGTTTCCGGGGAGCTGTTTTTT
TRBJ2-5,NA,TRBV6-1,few,CASSEAPAGRETQYF,TGTGCCAGCAGTGAAGCCCCGGCAGGGAGGGAGACCCAGTACTTC
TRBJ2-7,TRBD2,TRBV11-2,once,CASSFVPSGGTTYEQYF,TGTGCCAGCAGCTTTGTCCCTAGCGGGGGGACGACCTACGAGCAGTACTTC
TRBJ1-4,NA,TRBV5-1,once,CASSSAGPTNEKLFF,TGCGCCAGCAGCTCCGCGGGCCCAACTAATGAAAAACTGTTTTTT
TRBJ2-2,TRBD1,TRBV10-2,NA,CAGRQGANTGELFF,TGCGCCGGGAGACAGGGGGCGAACACCGGGGAGCTGTTTTTT
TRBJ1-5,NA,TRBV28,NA,CASKLGGDHQPQHF,TGTGCCAGCAAATTGGGAGGGGACCATCAGCCCCAGCATTTT
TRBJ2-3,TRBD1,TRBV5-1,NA,CASSWGQAGDTQYF,TGCGCCAGCAGCTGGGGACAGGCGGGAGATACGCAGTATTTT
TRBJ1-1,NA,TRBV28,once,CATTGTPGTEAFF,TGTGCCACTACTGGGACACCGGGCACTGAAGCTTTCTTT
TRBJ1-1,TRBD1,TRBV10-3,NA,CATGTGGSGGTEAFF,TGTGCCACTGGGACTGGGGGCTCAGGGGGCACTGAAGCTTTCTTT
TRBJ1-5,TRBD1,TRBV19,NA,CASRGQELNQPQHF,TGTGCCAGTAGGGGACAGGAGTTGAATCAGCCCCAGCATTTT
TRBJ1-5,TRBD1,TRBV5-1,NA,CASSLGTGSNQPQHF,TGCGCCAGCAGCTTGGGGACAGGGTCGAATCAGCCCCAGCATTTT
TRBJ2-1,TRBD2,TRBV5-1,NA,CASSLGLAGNNEQFF,TGCGCCAGCAGCTTAGGGCTAGCGGGTAACAATGAGCAGTTCTTC
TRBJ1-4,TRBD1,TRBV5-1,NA,CASRYQGAGEKLFF,TGCGCCAGCAGATATCAGGGGGCTGGTGAAAAACTGTTTTTT
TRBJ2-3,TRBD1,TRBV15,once,CATSRDDRAAGTDTQYF,TGTGCCACCAGCAGAGATGACAGGGCCGCAGGCACAGATACGCAGTATTTT
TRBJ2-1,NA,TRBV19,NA,CASTPRRSSYNEQFF,TGTGCCAGTACCCCGAGGCGGAGCTCCTACAATGAGCAGTTCTTC
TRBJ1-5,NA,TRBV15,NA,CATSRAGLRQPQHF,TGTGCCACCAGCAGAGCAGGGTTGAGGCAGCCCCAGCATTTT
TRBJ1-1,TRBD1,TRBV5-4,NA,CASSLIGQGGPEAFF,TGTGCCAGCAGCTTGATTGGACAGGGAGGTCCTGAAGCTTTCTTT
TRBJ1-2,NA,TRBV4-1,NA,CASSQDLGQGGYGYTF,TGCGCCAGCAGCCAAGATCTGGGCCAAGGGGGCTATGGCTACACCTTC
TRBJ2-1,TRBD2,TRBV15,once,CATSSFLAVEQFF,TGTGCCACCAGCAGTTTCCTAGCGGTAGAGCAGTTCTTC
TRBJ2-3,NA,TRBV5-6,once,CASSPTRLGGSDTQYF,TGTGCCAGCAGCCCCACGCGACTGGGGGGATCAGATACGCAGTATTTT
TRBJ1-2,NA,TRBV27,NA,CASSFRGKNGYTF,TGTGCCAGCAGTTTCCGGGGGAAGAATGGCTACACCTTC
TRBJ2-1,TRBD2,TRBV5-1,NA,CASSWPSGTYNEQFF,TGCGCCAGCAGCTGGCCTAGCGGAACTTACAATGAGCAGTTCTTC
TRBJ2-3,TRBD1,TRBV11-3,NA,CASSGRGTDTQYF,TGTGCCAGCAGCGGCAGGGGGACAGATACGCAGTATTTT
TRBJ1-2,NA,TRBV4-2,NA,CASSQDGQGLYGYTF,TGTGCCAGCAGCCAAGATGGCCAAGGACTCTATGGCTACACCTTC
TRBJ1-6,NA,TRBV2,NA,CASTRGNSPLHF,TGTGCCAGCACCAGGGGTAATTCACCCCTCCACTTT
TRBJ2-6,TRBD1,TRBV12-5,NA,CASGLERTGYPSGANVLTF,TGTGCTAGTGGTTTGGAGAGGACAGGGTATCCCTCTGGGGCCAACGTCCTGACTTTC
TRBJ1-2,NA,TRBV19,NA,CASSRQRGFRYTF,TGTGCCAGTAGCCGACAGAGGGGGTTCAGGTACACCTTC
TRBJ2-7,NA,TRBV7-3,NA,CASSLGGGSSYEQYF,TGTGCCAGCAGCTTGGGGGGCGGGAGCTCCTACGAGCAGTACTTC